This TCR beta chain was identified in a study of blood T cell repertoires in COVID-19. Study-level information: Acute-phase and convalescent COVID-19 samples originated in the United States, Italy and Spain. The cDNA or gDNA used as material had been derived from T cells, B-cell-depleted T cells, or PBMCs.

CDR3 length: 16 amino acids. The germline V gene encodes CDR1 LNHDA and CDR2 SQIVND (reference sequence). V lost 6 bases, J lost 4 bases, and 10 bases stayed unmatched. Original methodology: Nucleated cell number was recorded as an estimate derived from reference gene primer amplification. The data were produced by immunoSEQ multiplex PCR, yet TCRdb's version contains in-frame clones alone and is incomplete. That table furnishes V, J and clone size, whereas the DNA furnished D and trimming. The sample yields 210,000 or so clones, about 86% seen once. This clone was detected a few times. This TCR derives from a man aged 45-65 years with active or convalescent COVID-19. The chain recombines TRBV19 with TRBJ1-1; the match to TRBD1 covers 11 bases. What was sequenced was peripheral blood. CDR3 sequence reads: CASRTRDRGSGTEAFF. The CDR3 DNA reads TGTGCCAGTAGGACCCGGGACAGGGGGTCGGGCACTGAAGCTTTCTTT.